These 8 T cell receptor beta chains were all obtained from the same sample, sequenced in a study of regulatory T cells in long-lasting Graves disease. Documented time point: newly diagnosed GD, antithyroid drugs for less than 3 months. PBMC RNA was the source of the TCR library. Researchers made TCR beta libraries by using iRepertoire HTBI primers and running Arm-PCR on CDR3 regions. Using its own MiXCR run on the multiplex PCR reads, TCRdb lists one record per CDR3 protein. Seen here are 400,000 to 450,000 distinct CDR3 sequences, 15% observed once, and the top ten hold approximately 15%. This sample also belongs to another study, concerning T cells in Graves' hyperthyroidism and ophthalmopathy.

The source was peripheral blood mononuclear cells (PBMCs), collected at new diagnosis, from a patient treated with antithyroid drugs. Every receptor here comes from a woman aged 25 to 39 with Graves disease.

The CDR3, as DNA: TGTGCCAGCAAACAGGGAACCGGGGAGCTGTTTTTT. Residues: CASKQGTGELFF. J is TRBJ2-2 and V is TRBV27; weak D call: TRBD1 (6 bases). This CDR3 has 12 residues. Trimming cost V 7 bases and J 5 bases, with 8 bases left between them. Germline-derived CDR1 and CDR2 are MNHEY and SMNVEV (reference sequence).

This clonotype appeared many times. This rearrangement joins TRBV6-1 to TRBJ1-1, with 9 bases fitting TRBD1. The V gene's germline CDR1 is MNHNS and CDR2 SASEGT. The CDR3 extends over 13 amino acids. Germline trimming cut 6 bases from V and 4 bases from J; bases unmatched to any gene: 3. CDR3 in DNA: TGTGCCAGCAGGGGACAGGGTTCCACTGAAGCTTTCTTT. It translates to CASRGQGSTEAFF.

This clonotype was detected many times. The rearrangement joins TRBV20-1 to TRBJ2-1; TRBD2 agrees at 13 bases. Germline V gene lookup returns CDR1 DFQATT and CDR2 SNEGSKA (reference sequence). Unmatched junction bases numbered 10, after V lost 3 bases and J lost 8 bases. The CDR3 has 16 amino acids. The CDR3 is CSASSWTSGSDDEQFF. The CDR3 DNA reads TGCAGTGCTAGTTCGTGGACTAGCGGGAGTGACGATGAGCAGTTCTTC.

Note on this clonotype: With only one base between it and a far larger clone, this is likely a read error. This sequence joins TRBV7-9 and TRBJ2-3, with D possibly called TRBD1 or TRBD2 (6 bases each). The germline V gene encodes CDR1 SEHNR and CDR2 FQNEAQ (reference sequence). V gave up 3 bases and J gave up 4 bases, with 14 bases separating them. CDR3 size: 15 residues. The chain's CDR3 is CASSLRGESADTQYF. The CDR3 DNA reads as TGTGCCAGCAGCTTGAGGGGGGAGAGCGCAGATACGCAGTATTTT.

V usage is TRBV24-1 and J usage is TRBJ2-4; D not resolved. Germline V lookup: CDR1 KGHDR, CDR2 SFDVKD. Trimming removed 4 bases from V and 0 bases from J, with 9 bases in between. This CDR3 has 15 amino acids. Here the CDR3 DNA reads TGTGCCACCAGTGACAAAGGAGAAGCCAAAAACATTCAGTACTTC. Its protein is CATSDKGEAKNIQYF.

This clonotype was detected a few times. V gene TRBV5-1 combines with J gene TRBJ2-1; 12 bases map to TRBD1. After removal of 0 bases from V and 8 bases from J, the junction contained 6 bases not matched to a gene. Germline assignment: CDR1 SGHRS and CDR2 YFSETQ. The CDR3 is 16 residues long. CDR3: CASSLVRGQGADEQFF. The CDR3 region has the DNA TGCGCCAGCAGCTTGGTACGGGGACAGGGGGCCGATGAGCAGTTCTTC.

This clonotype was observed at least ten times. This chain connects TRBV27 to TRBJ2-3; tentatively, D is TRBD2 (6 bases). The CDR3 is made up of 15 amino acids. Germline V lookup: CDR1 MNHEY, CDR2 SMNVEV (reference sequence). Trimming removed 5 bases from V and 4 bases from J, with 16 bases in between. The CDR3 sequence: CASSPRLVGADTQYF. The CDR3 coding sequence is TGTGCCAGCAGTCCTCGACTAGTAGGGGCAGATACGCAGTATTTT.

This clonotype was observed many times. V usage is TRBV5-6 and J usage is TRBJ2-3, with TRBD2 identical over 8 bases. V was pared by 4 bases and J by 4 bases, with 5 bases of the junction left unmatched. The CDR3 is made up of 14 amino acids. In germline, CDR1 is SGHDT, CDR2 YYEEEE. The CDR3 loop reads CASSATRGADTQYF. The CDR3 nucleotides read TGTGCCAGCAGCGCCACGCGGGGGGCAGATACGCAGTATTTT. Full variable domain (rest looked up from reference TRBV5-6 and TRBJ2-3): DAGVTQSPTHLIKTRGQQVTLRCSPKSGHDTVSWYQQALGQGPQFIFQYYEEEERQRGNFPDRFSGHQFPNYSSELNVNALLLGDSALYLCASSATRGADTQYFGPGTRLTVL.